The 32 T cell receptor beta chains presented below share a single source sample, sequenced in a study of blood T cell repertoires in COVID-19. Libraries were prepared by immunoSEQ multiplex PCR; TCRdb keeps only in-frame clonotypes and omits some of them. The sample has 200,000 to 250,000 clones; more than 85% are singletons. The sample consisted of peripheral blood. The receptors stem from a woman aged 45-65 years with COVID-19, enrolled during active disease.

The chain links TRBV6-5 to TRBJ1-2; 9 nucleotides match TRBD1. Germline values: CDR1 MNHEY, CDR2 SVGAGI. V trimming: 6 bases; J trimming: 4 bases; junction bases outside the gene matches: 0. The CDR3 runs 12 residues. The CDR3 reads CASRTGGYGYTF. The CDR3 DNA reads TGTGCCAGCAGGACAGGGGGCTATGGCTACACCTTC.

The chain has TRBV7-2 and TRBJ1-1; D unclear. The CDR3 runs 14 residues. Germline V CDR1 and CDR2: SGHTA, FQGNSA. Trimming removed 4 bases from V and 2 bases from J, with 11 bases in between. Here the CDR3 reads CASSSRRGNTEAFF. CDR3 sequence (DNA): TGTGCCAGCAGCTCACGACGGGGAAACACTGAAGCTTTCTTT.

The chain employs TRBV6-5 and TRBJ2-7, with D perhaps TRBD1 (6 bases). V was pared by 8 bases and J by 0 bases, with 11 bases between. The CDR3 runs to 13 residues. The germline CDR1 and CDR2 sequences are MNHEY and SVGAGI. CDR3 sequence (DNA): TGTGCCAGCGGCCGGGACACCTCCTACGAGCAGTACGTC. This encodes CASGRDTSYEQYV.

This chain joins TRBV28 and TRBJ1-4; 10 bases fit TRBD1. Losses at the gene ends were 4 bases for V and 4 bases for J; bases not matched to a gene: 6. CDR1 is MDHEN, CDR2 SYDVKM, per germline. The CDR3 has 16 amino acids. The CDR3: CASSSATGGLNEKLFF. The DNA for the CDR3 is TGTGCCAGCAGTTCCGCGACAGGGGGCCTTAATGAAAAACTGTTTTTT. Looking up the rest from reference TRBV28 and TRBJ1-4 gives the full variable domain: DVKVTQSSRYLVKRTGEKVFLECVQDMDHENMFWYRQDPGLGLRLIYFSYDVKMKEKGDIPEGYSVSREKKERFSLILESASTNQTSMYLCASSSATGGLNEKLFFGSGTQLSVL.

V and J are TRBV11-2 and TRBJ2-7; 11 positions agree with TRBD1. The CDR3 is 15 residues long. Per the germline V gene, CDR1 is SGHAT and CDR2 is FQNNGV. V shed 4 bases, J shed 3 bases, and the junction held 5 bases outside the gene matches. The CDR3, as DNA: TGTGCCAGCAGCTACCGGGACAGGGGGATCTACGAGCAGTACGTC. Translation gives CASSYRDRGIYEQYV.

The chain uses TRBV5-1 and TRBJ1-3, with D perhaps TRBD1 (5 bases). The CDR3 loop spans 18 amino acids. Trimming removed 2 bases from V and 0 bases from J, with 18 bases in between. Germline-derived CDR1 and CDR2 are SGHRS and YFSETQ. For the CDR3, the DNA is TGCGCCAGCAGCTTTGGTCCGGTATCGGGGGGCTCTGGAAACACCATATATTTT. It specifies CASSFGPVSGGSGNTIYF.

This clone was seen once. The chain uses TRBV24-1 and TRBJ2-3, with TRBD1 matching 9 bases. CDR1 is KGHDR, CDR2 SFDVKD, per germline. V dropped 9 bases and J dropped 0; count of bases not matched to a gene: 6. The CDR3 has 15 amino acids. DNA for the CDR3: TGTGCCACCGAACCGGGACAGGGCAGCACAGATACGCAGTATTTT. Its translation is CATEPGQGSTDTQYF.

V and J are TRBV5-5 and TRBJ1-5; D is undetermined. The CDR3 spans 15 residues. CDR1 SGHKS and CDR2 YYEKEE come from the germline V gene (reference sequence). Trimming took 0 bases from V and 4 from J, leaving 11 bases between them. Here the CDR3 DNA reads TGTGCCAGCAGCTTGGGGATCCCGGGAAATCAGCCCCAGCATTTT. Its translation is CASSLGIPGNQPQHF.

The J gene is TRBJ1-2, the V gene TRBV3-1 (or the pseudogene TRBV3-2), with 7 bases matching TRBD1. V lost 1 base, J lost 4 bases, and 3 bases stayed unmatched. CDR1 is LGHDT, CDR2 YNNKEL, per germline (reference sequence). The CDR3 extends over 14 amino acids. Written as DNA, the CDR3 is TGTGCCAGCAGCCAAGTGGGACAGATCTATGGCTACACCTTC. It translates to CASSQVGQIYGYTF.

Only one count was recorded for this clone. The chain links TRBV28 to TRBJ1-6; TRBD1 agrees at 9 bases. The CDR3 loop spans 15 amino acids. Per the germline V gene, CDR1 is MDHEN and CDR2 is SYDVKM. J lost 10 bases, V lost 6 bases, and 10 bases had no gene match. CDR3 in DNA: TGTGCCAGCAGAGACCCCGGGACAGGGCGATCACCCCTCCACTTT. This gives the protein CASRDPGTGRSPLHF. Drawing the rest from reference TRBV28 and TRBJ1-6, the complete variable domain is DVKVTQSSRYLVKRTGEKVFLECVQDMDHENMFWYRQDPGLGLRLIYFSYDVKMKEKGDIPEGYSVSREKKERFSLILESASTNQTSMYLCASRDPGTGRSPLHFGNGTRLTVT.

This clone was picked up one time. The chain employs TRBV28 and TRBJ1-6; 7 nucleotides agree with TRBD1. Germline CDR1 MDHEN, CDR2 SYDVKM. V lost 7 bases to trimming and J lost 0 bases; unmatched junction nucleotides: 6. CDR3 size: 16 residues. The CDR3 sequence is CASMRGLGSYNSPLHF. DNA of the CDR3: TGTGCCAGCATGAGGGGGCTAGGCTCCTATAATTCACCCCTCCACTTT.

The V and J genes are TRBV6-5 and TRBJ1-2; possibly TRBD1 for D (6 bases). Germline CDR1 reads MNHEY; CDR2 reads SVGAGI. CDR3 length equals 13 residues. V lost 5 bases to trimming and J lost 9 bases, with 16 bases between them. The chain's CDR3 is CASSPDRTASYTF. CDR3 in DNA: TGTGCCAGCAGTCCTGATCGGACAGCGAGCTACACCTTC.

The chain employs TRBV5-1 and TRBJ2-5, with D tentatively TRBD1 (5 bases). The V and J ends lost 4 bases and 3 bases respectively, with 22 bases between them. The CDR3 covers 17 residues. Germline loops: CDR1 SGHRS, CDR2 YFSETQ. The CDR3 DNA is TGCGCCAGCAGCCCCTTCTTGAGATCAGGGATGGAAGAGACCCAGTACTTC. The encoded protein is CASSPFLRSGMEETQYF. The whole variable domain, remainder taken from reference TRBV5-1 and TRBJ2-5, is KAGVTQTPRYLIKTRGQQVTLSCSPISGHRSVSWYQQTPGQGLQFLFEYFSETQRNKGNFPGRFSGRQFSNSRSEMNVSTLELGDSALYLCASSPFLRSGMEETQYFGPGTRLLVL.

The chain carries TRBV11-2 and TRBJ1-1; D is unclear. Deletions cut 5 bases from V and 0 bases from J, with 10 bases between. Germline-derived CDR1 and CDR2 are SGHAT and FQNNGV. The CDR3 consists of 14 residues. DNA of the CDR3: TGTGCCAGCAGCCCCACTAACATGAACACTGAAGCTTTCTTT. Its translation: CASSPTNMNTEAFF.

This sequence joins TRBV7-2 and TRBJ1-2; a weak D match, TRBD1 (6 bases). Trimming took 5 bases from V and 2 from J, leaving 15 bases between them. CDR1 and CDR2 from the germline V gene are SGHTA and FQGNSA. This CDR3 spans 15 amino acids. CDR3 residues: CASSTRGGRNYGYTF. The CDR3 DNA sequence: TGTGCCAGCAGCACTAGGGGGGGGCGCAACTATGGCTACACCTTC. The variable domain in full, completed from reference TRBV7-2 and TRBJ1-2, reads GAGVSQSPSNKVTEKGKDVELRCDPISGHTALYWYRQSLGQGLEFLIYFQGNSAPDKSGLPSDRFSAERTGGSVSTLTIQRTQQEDSAVYLCASSTRGGRNYGYTFGSGTRLTVV.

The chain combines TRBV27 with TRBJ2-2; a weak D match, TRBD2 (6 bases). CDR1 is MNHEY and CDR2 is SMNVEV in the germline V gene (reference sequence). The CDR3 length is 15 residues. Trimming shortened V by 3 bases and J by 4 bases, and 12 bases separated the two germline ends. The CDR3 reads CASSFGARGTGELFF. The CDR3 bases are TGTGCCAGCAGTTTTGGGGCGCGGGGCACCGGGGAGCTGTTTTTT.

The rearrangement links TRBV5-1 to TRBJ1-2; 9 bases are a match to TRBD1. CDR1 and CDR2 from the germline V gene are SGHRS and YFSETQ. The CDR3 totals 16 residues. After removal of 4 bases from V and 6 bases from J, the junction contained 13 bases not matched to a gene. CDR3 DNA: TGCGCCAGCAGCCCCGACAGGGGGGATAGGGGGAATGGCTACACCTTC. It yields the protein CASSPDRGDRGNGYTF.

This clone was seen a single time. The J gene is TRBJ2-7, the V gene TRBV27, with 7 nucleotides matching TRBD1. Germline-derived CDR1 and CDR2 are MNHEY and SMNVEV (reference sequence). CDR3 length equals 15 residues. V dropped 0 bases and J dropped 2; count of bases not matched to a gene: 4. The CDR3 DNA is TGTGCCAGCAGTTTATCGACAGGGCCTACCTACGAGCAGTACTTC. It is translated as CASSLSTGPTYEQYF.

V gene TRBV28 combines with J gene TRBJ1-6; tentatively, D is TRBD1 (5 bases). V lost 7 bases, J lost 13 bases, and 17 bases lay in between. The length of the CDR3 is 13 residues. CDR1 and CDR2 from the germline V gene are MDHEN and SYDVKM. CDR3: CASKEGLVVPLHF. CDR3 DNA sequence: TGTGCCAGCAAGGAGGGGTTGGTAGTGCCCCTCCACTTT.

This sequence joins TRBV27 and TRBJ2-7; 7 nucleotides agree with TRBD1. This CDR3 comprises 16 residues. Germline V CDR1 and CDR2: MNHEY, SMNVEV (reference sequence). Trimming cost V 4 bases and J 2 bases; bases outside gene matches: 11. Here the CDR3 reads CASSSLQGPLTYEQYF. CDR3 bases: TGTGCCAGCAGTTCCTTACAGGGGCCCTTGACCTACGAGCAGTACTTC.

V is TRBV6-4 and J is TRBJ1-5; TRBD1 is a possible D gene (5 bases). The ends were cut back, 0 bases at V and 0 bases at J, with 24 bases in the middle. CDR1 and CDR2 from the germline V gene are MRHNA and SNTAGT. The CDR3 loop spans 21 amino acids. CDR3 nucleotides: TGTGCCAGCAGTGACTCGAAAGGTCGGAGACAGTCGATTTATAGCAATCAGCCCCAGCATTTT. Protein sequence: CASSDSKGRRQSIYSNQPQHF.

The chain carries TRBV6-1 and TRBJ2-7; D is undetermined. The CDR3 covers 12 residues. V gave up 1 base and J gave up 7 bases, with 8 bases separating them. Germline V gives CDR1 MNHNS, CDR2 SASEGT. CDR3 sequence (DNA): TGTGCCAGCAGTGAAGTCTTGAGGGAGCAGTACGTC. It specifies CASSEVLREQYV.

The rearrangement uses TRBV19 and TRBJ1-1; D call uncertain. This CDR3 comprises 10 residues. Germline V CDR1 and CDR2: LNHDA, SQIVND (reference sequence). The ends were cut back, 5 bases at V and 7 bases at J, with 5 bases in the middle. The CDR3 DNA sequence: TGTGCCAGTAGTCACGGTGAAGCTTTCTTT. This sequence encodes CASSHGEAFF. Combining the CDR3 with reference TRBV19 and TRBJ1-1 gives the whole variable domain DGGITQSPKYLFRKEGQNVTLSCEQNLNHDAMYWYRQDPGQGLRLIYYSQIVNDFQKGDIAEGYSVSREKKESFPLTVTSAQKNPTAFYLCASSHGEAFFGQGTRLTVV.

CDR3 region: CASGGRSNEQFF. As DNA, the CDR3 is TGTGCCAGCGGGGGGAGATCCAATGAGCAGTTCTTC. The V gene is TRBV7-2, the J gene TRBJ2-1; tentative D call: TRBD2 (6 bases). Between the trimmed V and J ends, which lost 8 bases and 6 bases, there was a span of 11 bases. Per germline, CDR1 SGHTA and CDR2 FQGNSA. The CDR3 covers 12 residues. The full variable domain, its missing parts supplied by reference TRBV7-2 and TRBJ2-1, is GAGVSQSPSNKVTEKGKDVELRCDPISGHTALYWYRQSLGQGLEFLIYFQGNSAPDKSGLPSDRFSAERTGGSVSTLTIQRTQQEDSAVYLCASGGRSNEQFFGPGTRLTVL.

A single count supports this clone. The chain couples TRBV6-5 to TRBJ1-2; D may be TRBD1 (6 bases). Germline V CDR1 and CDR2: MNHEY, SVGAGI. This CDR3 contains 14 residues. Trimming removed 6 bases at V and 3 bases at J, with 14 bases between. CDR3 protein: CASRPQGSDYGYTF. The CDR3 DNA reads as TGTGCCAGCAGACCCCAGGGGAGCGACTATGGCTACACCTTC.

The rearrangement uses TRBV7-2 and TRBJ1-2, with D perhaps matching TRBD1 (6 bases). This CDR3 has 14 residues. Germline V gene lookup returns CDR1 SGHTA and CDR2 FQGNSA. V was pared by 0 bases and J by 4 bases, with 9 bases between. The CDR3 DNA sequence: TGTGCCAGCAGCTTAGCGCAAGGGGGCTATGGCTACACCTTC. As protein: CASSLAQGGYGYTF. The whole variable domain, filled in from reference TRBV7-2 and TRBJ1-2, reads GAGVSQSPSNKVTEKGKDVELRCDPISGHTALYWYRQSLGQGLEFLIYFQGNSAPDKSGLPSDRFSAERTGGSVSTLTIQRTQQEDSAVYLCASSLAQGGYGYTFGSGTRLTVV.

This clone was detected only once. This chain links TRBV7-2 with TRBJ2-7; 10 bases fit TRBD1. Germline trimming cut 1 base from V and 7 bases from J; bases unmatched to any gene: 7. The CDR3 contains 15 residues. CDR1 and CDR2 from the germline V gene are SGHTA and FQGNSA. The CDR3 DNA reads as TGTGCCAGCAGCTTAGTTGGGACAGGGGAGGAAGAGCAGTACTTC. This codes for CASSLVGTGEEEQYF.

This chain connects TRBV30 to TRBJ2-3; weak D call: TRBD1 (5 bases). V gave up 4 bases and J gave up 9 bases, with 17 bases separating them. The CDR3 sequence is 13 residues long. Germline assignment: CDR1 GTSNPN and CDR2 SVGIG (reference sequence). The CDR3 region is CAWTLIREGTQYF. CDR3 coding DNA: TGTGCCTGGACCCTTATCAGGGAAGGGACGCAGTATTTT.

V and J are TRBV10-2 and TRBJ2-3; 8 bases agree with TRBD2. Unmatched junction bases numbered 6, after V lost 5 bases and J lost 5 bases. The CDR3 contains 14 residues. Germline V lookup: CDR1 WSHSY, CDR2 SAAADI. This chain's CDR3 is CASSRTSSKDTQYF. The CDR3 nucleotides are TGCGCCAGCAGTAGGACTAGCTCCAAAGATACGCAGTATTTT.

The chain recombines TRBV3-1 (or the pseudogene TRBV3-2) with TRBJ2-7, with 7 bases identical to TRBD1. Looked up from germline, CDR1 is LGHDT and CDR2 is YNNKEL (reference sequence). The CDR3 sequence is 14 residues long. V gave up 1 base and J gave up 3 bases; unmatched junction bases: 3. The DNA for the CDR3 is TGTGCCAGCAGCCAAGGAAGACAGGGCTACGAGCAGTACTTC. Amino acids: CASSQGRQGYEQYF.

In DNA, the CDR3 is TGTGCCAGTAGACCAAGGGCGACAGGGGCCCAAGAGACCCAGTACTTC. It translates to CASRPRATGAQETQYF. This chain joins TRBV19 and TRBJ2-5, with TRBD1 matching over 8 bases. The CDR3 is 16 residues long. Germline lookup yields CDR1 LNHDA and CDR2 SQIVND (reference sequence). After removal of 6 bases from V and 1 base from J, the junction contained 10 bases not matched to a gene.

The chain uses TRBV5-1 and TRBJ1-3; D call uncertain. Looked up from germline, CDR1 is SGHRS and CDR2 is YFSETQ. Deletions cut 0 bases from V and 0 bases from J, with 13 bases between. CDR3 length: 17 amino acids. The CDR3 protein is CASSLGPLLNSGNTIYF. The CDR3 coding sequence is TGCGCCAGCAGCTTGGGTCCCCTCCTAAACTCTGGAAACACCATATATTTT.